The 20 T cell receptor beta chains given below trace back to one sample, sequenced in a study of metastatic and nonmetastatic thyroid tumors. Through MiXCR, TCRdb re-clonotyped the PCR reads. The sample has thousands of clones; less than 40% are singletons. No treatment of any kind had been given to any patient before thyroid surgery. The sequenced material came from tumor tissue. The receptor source for this set is a female donor with papillary thyroid cancer or a benign thyroid nodule (not recorded which). Some clones in this sample may be carry-over from other donors' samples.

CDR3 region: CASSVQGHEQYF. CDR3 bases: TGTGCCAGCAGTGTCCAGGGCCACGAGCAGTACTTC. The gene calls are TRBV25-1 and TRBJ2-7, with TRBD1 as a possible D gene (5 bases). The V gene's germline CDR1 is MGHDK and CDR2 SYGVNS. Trimming left V 4 bases short and J 5 bases short, with 9 bases between. The CDR3 is made up of 12 amino acids.

This clone was recorded once. V usage is TRBV3-1 and J usage is TRBJ1-4, with D maybe TRBD1 (5 bases). CDR3 length equals 17 residues. The germline CDR1 and CDR2 sequences are LGHDT and YNNKEL (reference sequence). V was cut by 6 bases and J by 8 bases, with 25 bases left in between. The CDR3 protein is CASSQMPYMGEGEKLFF. The DNA of the CDR3 is TGTGCCAGCAGTCAGATGCCCTATATGGGGGAAGGGGAAAAACTGTTTTTT.

The chain links TRBV7-9 to TRBJ2-7; D not resolved. Trimming left V 1 base short and J 6 bases short, with 10 bases between. The germline V gene encodes CDR1 SEHNR and CDR2 FQNEAQ (reference sequence). The CDR3 loop spans 13 amino acids. The CDR3 here is CASSLGELGEQYF. The CDR3 nucleotides read TGTGCCAGCAGCTTAGGCGAGTTAGGCGAGCAGTACTTC. The full variable domain, with the rest looked up from reference TRBV7-9 and TRBJ2-7, is DTGVSQNPRHKITKRGQNVTFRCDPISEHNRLYWYRQTLGQGPEFLTYFQNEAQLEKSRLLSDRFSAERPKGSFSTLEIQRTEQGDSAMYLCASSLGELGEQYFGPGTRLTVT.

The table lists this clone with a few counts. CDR3 bases: TGTGCCAGCAGTCCGGGTGGGAACTATGGCTACACCTTC. It specifies CASSPGGNYGYTF. The V call is TRBV6-2 or TRBV6-3, the J call TRBJ1-2; D gene uncertain. V lost 5 bases to trimming and J lost 2 bases, with 9 bases between them. Germline V CDR1 and CDR2: MNHEY, SVGEGT. The CDR3 spans 13 residues.

The CDR3 region has the DNA TGTGCCAGCAGCTTAGGCAATTACAATGAGCAGTTCTTC. Protein product: CASSLGNYNEQFF. V gene TRBV11-3 combines with J gene TRBJ2-1, with D hard to call. This CDR3 has 13 amino acids. Trimming shortened V by 1 base and J by 4 bases, and 5 bases separated the two germline ends. CDR1 and CDR2 from the germline V gene are SGHNT and YENEEA.

The chain has TRBV2 and TRBJ1-5; no clear D. Trimming took off 7 bases at V and 0 bases at J, with 7 bases between the two ends. CDR3 length: 13 residues. The germline gives CDR1 SNHLY, CDR2 FYNNEI. The CDR3 DNA reads TGTGCCAGCACGTCCGGTAGCAATCAGCCCCAGCATTTT. Translation gives CASTSGSNQPQHF.

The table lists this clone with a few counts. The rearrangement joins TRBV27 to TRBJ2-3; D not certain. Looked up from germline, CDR1 is MNHEY and CDR2 is SMNVEV (reference sequence). There are 14 residues in the CDR3. V was clipped by 3 bases and J by 0 bases, with 7 bases between them. The CDR3 here is CASSLKWSTDTQYF. For the CDR3, the DNA is TGTGCCAGCAGTTTGAAGTGGAGCACAGATACGCAGTATTTT.

This clone was seen only a few times. J is TRBJ1-5 and V is TRBV6-2 or TRBV6-3, with TRBD1 matching 7 bases. Per germline, CDR1 MNHEY and CDR2 SVGEGT. V trimming: 5 bases; J trimming: 4 bases; junction bases outside the gene matches: 5. This CDR3 comprises 14 residues. CDR3 bases: TGTGCCAGCAGTACTGGACAGGAGAATCAGCCCCAGCATTTT. Translated, it gives CASSTGQENQPQHF.

The chain couples TRBV6-1 to TRBJ2-7, with D unresolved. Germline CDR1 MNHNS, CDR2 SASEGT. The CDR3 consists of 15 residues. Trimming took off 0 bases at V and 3 bases at J, with 12 bases between the two ends. CDR3: CASSEAEGHGYEQYF. The CDR3 bases are TGTGCCAGCAGTGAAGCTGAAGGGCACGGCTACGAGCAGTACTTC.

The chain couples TRBV20-1 to TRBJ1-3; D is unresolved. Germline assignment: CDR1 DFQATT and CDR2 SNEGSKA (reference sequence). This CDR3 has 13 residues. With 6 bases removed from V and 0 bases from J, the gap between germline ends came to 9 bases. CDR3 protein: CSARKSSGNTIYF. DNA for the CDR3: TGCAGTGCCCGAAAAAGCTCTGGAAACACCATATATTTT.

The chain recombines TRBV28 with TRBJ1-3; 9 bases map to TRBD1. Trimming removed 5 bases from V and 0 bases from J; junction bases left unmatched: 8. The CDR3 extends over 17 amino acids. Germline lookup yields CDR1 MDHEN and CDR2 SYDVKM. Here the CDR3 DNA reads TGTGCCAGCAGTGTATCGGGACAGGGATTCTCTGGAAACACCATATATTTT. Translating gives CASSVSGQGFSGNTIYF.

This clone was recorded a few times. The rearrangement joins TRBV7-3 to TRBJ1-1, with 8 nucleotides matching TRBD1. The germline gives CDR1 SGHTA, CDR2 FQGTGA. V was pared by 5 bases and J by 9 bases, with 5 bases of the junction left unmatched. The CDR3 runs 12 residues. CDR3 nucleotides: TGTGCCAGCAGCGAAAGGGACAGGCAAGCTTTCTTT. It yields the protein CASSERDRQAFF.

This clone is deemed medium-sized. The V and J genes are TRBV11-3 and TRBJ2-2; D gene uncertain. The V end lost 1 base, the J end lost 6 bases, and 6 bases lay between the germline ends. CDR1 is SGHNT and CDR2 is YENEEA in the germline V gene. This CDR3 region has 13 residues. The CDR3 DNA reads as TGTGCCAGCAGCTTAGGATGGTCCGGGGAGCTGTTTTTT. This translates into CASSLGWSGELFF.

The chain uses TRBV11-2 and TRBJ2-1; the D gene is possibly TRBD1 (6 bases). CDR3 length: 12 amino acids. V gave up 4 bases and J gave up 13 bases, with 14 bases separating them. CDR1 is SGHAT, CDR2 FQNNGV, per germline. CDR3: CASSSYRVDQFF. The CDR3 nucleotides are TGTGCCAGCAGCTCCTACAGGGTAGATCAGTTCTTC.

This clone was picked up a small number of times. V gene TRBV11-2 combines with J gene TRBJ1-2; D is ambiguous. The CDR3 covers 12 residues. Trimming pared 5 bases from V and 8 bases from J, leaving 12 bases between. Germline CDR1 reads SGHAT; CDR2 reads FQNNGV. CDR3 in amino acids: CASSGNVDGYTF. The CDR3 DNA follows: TGTGCCAGCAGCGGCAACGTGGACGGCTACACCTTC.

This sequence joins TRBV30 and TRBJ1-2; D is uncertain. CDR1 and CDR2 (germline): GTSNPN, SVGIG (reference sequence). The CDR3 has 14 residues. V shed 3 bases and J shed 7 bases, with 18 bases lying between them. The CDR3 loop is CAWSGWSLRIGYTF. The CDR3 DNA reads as TGTGCCTGGAGCGGATGGTCCCTAAGGATTGGCTACACCTTC.

V gene TRBV30 combines with J gene TRBJ2-5; D might be TRBD1 (5 bases). CDR1 GTSNPN and CDR2 SVGIG come from the germline V gene (reference sequence). V lost 0 bases, J lost 5 bases, and 10 bases lay in between. There are 13 residues in the CDR3. This CDR3 is CAWSVQGWETQYF. CDR3 in DNA: TGTGCCTGGAGTGTGCAGGGCTGGGAGACCCAGTACTTC.

The chain uses TRBV5-1 and TRBJ2-1, with D possibly being TRBD1 or TRBD2 (5 bases each). Germline V lookup: CDR1 SGHRS, CDR2 YFSETQ. Trimming left V 4 bases short and J 2 bases short, with 19 bases between. The CDR3 contains 17 residues. The CDR3, as DNA: TGCGCCAGCAGCCCCCCAGGGTGGGAGAGCACCTACAATGAGCAGTTCTTC. This encodes CASSPPGWESTYNEQFF. The whole variable domain, filled in from reference TRBV5-1 and TRBJ2-1, reads KAGVTQTPRYLIKTRGQQVTLSCSPISGHRSVSWYQQTPGQGLQFLFEYFSETQRNKGNFPGRFSGRQFSNSRSEMNVSTLELGDSALYLCASSPPGWESTYNEQFFGPGTRLTVL.

This clone was observed a few times. V gene TRBV2 combines with J gene TRBJ1-5, with D possibly matching TRBD1 (5 bases). Trimming left V 8 bases short and J 3 bases short, with 17 bases between. The V gene's germline CDR1 is SNHLY and CDR2 FYNNEI. The length of the CDR3 is 15 residues. The CDR3 here is CASGGAGTYNQPQHF. The CDR3 DNA follows: TGTGCCAGCGGAGGGGCAGGGACTTACAATCAGCCCCAGCATTTT.

This clone was counted only a few times. The V gene is TRBV19, the J gene TRBJ2-2, with D possibly being TRBD2 (5 bases). CDR1 is LNHDA and CDR2 is SQIVND in the germline V gene (reference sequence). V was cut by 7 bases and J by 5 bases, with 14 bases left in between. This CDR3 region has 14 residues. CDR3 DNA: TGTGCCAGTAATACGGGAAAGACTACCGGGGAGCTGTTTTTT. Its protein product is CASNTGKTTGELFF. Based on the CDR3 plus reference TRBV19 and TRBJ2-2, the full variable domain is DGGITQSPKYLFRKEGQNVTLSCEQNLNHDAMYWYRQDPGQGLRLIYYSQIVNDFQKGDIAEGYSVSREKKESFPLTVTSAQKNPTAFYLCASNTGKTTGELFFGEGSRLTVL.